This T cell receptor beta chain is from a study of T cells after somatic rescue of genetic block. Assay: immunoSEQ multiplex PCR; the TCRdb copy retains only in-frame clones and omits some. The sample holds 14,000 to 15,000 clones, roughly 71% seen once. The length of the CDR3 is 14 residues. V lost 5 bases to trimming and J lost 5 bases, with 15 bases between them. Germline V gene data show CDR1 as ENHRY and CDR2 as SYGVKD. This clonotype was obtained from a man between 18 and 29 years old. The genes are TRBV10-3 and TRBJ2-5; D unresolved. Sequenced input: peripheral blood mononuclear cells (PBMCs). The CDR3 loop is CAISMDPTGETQYF. In DNA form, the CDR3 reads TGTGCCATCAGTATGGACCCTACGGGCGAGACCCAGTACTTC.